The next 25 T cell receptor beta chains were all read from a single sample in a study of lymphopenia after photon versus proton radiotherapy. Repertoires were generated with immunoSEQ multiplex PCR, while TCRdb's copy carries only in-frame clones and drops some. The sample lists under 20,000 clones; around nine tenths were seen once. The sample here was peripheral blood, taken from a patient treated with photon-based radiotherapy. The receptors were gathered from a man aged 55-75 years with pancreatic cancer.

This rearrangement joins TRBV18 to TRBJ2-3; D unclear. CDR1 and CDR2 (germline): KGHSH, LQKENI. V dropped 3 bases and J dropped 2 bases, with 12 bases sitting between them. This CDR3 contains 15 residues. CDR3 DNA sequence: TGTGCCAGCTCACCCTTGGAGCGTACCACAGATACGCAGTATTTT. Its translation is CASSPLERTTDTQYF.

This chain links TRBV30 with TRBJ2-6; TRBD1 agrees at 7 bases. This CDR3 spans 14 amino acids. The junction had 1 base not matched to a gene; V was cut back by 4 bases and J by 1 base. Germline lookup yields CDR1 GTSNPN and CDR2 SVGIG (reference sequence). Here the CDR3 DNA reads TGTGCCTGGACAGGGGGATCTGGGGCCAACGTCCTGACTTTC. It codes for CAWTGGSGANVLTF.

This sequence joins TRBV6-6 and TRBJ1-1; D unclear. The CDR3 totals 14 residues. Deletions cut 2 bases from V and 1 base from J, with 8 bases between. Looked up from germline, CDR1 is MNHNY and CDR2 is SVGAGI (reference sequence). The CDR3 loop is CASSYPGKNTEAFF. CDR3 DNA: TGTGCCAGCAGTTACCCGGGCAAGAACACTGAAGCTTTCTTT.

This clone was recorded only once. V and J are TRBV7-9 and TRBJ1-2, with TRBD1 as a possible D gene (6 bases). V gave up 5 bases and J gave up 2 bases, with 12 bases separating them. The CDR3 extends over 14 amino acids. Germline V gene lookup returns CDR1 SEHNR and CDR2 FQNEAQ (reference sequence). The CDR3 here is CASSHNQGNYGYTF. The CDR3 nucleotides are TGTGCCAGCAGCCATAATCAGGGGAACTATGGCTACACCTTC.

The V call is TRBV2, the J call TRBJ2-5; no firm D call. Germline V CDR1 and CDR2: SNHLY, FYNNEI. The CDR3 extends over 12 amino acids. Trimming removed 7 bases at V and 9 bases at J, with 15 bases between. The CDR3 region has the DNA TGTGCCAGCACCAACCTTCCTGGGCCCCAGTACTTC. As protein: CASTNLPGPQYF. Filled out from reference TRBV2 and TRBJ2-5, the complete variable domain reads EPEVTQTPSHQVTQMGQEVILRCVPISNHLYFYWYRQILGQKVEFLVSFYNNEISEKSEIFDDQFSVERPDGSNFTLKIRSTKLEDSAMYFCASTNLPGPQYFGPGTRLLVL.

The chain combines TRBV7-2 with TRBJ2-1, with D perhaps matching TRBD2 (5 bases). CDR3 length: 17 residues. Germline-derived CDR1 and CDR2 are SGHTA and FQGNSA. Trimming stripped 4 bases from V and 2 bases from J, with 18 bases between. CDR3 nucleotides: TGTGCCAGCAGCTCTACCTGGAGAGGACTCCCCTACAATGAGCAGTTCTTC. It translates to CASSSTWRGLPYNEQFF.

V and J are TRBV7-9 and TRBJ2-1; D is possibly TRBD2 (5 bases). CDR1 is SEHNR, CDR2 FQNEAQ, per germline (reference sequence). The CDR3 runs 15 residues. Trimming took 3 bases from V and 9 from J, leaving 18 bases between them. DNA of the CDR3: TGTGCCAGCAGCTTCCAGTCGGCGGGTGGAAGTGAGCAGTTCTTC. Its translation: CASSFQSAGGSEQFF.

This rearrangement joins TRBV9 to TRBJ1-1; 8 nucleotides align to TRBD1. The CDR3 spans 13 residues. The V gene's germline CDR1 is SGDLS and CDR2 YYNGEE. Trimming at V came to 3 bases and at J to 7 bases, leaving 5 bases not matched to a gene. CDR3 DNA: TGTGCCAGCAGCGCACAGGGGGTGGGTGAAGCTTTCTTT. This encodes CASSAQGVGEAFF. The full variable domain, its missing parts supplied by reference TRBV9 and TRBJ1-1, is DSGVTQTPKHLITATGQRVTLRCSPRSGDLSVYWYQQSLDQGLQFLIQYYNGEERAKGNILERFSAQQFPDLHSELNLSSLELGDSALYFCASSAQGVGEAFFGQGTRLTVV.

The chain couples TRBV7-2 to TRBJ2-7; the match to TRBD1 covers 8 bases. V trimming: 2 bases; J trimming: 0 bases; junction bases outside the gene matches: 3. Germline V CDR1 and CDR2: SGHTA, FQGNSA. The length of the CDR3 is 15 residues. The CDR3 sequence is CASSLRTGHSYEQYF. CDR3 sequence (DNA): TGTGCCAGCAGCTTACGGACAGGGCACTCCTACGAGCAGTACTTC.

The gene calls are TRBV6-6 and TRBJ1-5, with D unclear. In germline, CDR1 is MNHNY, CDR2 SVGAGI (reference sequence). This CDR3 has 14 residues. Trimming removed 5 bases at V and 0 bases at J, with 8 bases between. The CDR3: CASSPNYSNQPQHF. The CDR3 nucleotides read TGTGCCAGCAGTCCTAATTATAGCAATCAGCCCCAGCATTTT.

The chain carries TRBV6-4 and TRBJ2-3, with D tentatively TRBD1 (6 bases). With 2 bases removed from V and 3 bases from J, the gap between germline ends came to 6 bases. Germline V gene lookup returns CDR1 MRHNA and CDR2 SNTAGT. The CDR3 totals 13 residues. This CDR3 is CASSDRGTDTQYF. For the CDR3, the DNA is TGTGCCAGCAGTGACAGGGGGACAGATACGCAGTATTTT.

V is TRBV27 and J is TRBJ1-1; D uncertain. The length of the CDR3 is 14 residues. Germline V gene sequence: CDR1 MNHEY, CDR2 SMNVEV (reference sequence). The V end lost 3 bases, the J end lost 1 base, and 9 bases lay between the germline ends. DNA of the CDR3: TGTGCCAGCAGTTTTCTCGGCAGGAACACTGAAGCTTTCTTT. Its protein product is CASSFLGRNTEAFF.

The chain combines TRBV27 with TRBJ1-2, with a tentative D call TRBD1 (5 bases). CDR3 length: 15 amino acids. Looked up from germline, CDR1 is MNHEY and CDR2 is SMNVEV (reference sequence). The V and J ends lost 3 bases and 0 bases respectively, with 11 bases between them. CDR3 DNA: TGTGCCAGCAGTTTGAAGGGGCCCGCTAACTATGGCTACACCTTC. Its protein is CASSLKGPANYGYTF.

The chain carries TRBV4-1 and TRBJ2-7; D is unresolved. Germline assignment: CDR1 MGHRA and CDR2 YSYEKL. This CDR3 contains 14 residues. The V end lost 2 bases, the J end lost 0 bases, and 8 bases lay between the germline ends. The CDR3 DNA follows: TGCGCCAGCAGCCAAATACAACGCTCCTACGAGCAGTACTTC. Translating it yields CASSQIQRSYEQYF.

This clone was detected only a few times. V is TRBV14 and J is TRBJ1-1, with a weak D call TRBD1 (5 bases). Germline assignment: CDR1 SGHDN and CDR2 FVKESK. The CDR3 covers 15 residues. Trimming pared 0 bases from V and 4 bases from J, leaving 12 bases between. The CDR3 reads CASSQDLRGITEAFF. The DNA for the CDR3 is TGTGCCAGCAGCCAAGATTTGAGGGGAATCACTGAAGCTTTCTTT.

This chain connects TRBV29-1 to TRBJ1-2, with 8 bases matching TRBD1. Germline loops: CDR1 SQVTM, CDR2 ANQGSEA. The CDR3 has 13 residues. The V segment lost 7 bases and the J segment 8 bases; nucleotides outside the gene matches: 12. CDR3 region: CSAQTGALGGYTF. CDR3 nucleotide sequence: TGCAGCGCTCAGACAGGGGCCCTCGGGGGCTACACCTTC.

In DNA form, the CDR3 reads TGCGCCAGCAGCCCACTAAAGCCACAAGAGACCCAGTACTTC. Translation gives CASSPLKPQETQYF. The chain has TRBV5-1 and TRBJ2-5; D is ambiguous. The CDR3 loop spans 14 amino acids. Trimming removed 4 bases from V and 2 bases from J, with 12 bases in between. Per the germline V gene, CDR1 is SGHRS and CDR2 is YFSETQ.

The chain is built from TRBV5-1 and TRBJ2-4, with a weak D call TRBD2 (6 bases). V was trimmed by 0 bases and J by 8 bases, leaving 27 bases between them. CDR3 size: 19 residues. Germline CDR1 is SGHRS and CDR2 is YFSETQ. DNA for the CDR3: TGCGCCAGCAGCTTGGTTGGAGGGACGAGGGGCCATCGTTCGCACATTCAGTACTTC. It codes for CASSLVGGTRGHRSHIQYF.

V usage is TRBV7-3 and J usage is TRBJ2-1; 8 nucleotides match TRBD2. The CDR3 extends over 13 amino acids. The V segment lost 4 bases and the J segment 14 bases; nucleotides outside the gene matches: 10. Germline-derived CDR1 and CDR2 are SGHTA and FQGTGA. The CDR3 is CASSSRGGTSKFF. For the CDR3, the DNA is TGTGCCAGCAGCTCCCGAGGGGGGACTAGTAAGTTCTTC.

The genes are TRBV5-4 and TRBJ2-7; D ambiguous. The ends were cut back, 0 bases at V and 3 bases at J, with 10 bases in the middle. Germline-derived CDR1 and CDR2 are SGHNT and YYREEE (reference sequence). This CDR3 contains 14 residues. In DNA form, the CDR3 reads TGTGCCAGCAGCTTGGCGATGAAGGACTACGAGCAGTACTTC. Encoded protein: CASSLAMKDYEQYF.

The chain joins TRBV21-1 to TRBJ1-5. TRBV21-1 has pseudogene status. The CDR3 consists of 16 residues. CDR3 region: CASSSPAGRPNQPQHF. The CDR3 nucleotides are TGTGCCAGCAGCAGCCCCGCCGGACGTCCCAATCAGCCCCAGCATTTT.

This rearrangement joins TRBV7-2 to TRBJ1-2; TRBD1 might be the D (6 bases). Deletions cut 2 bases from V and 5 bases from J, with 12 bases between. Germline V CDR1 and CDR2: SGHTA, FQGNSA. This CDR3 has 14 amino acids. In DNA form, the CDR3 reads TGTGCCAGCAGCTTATTCGGACAGACGTATGGCTACACCTTC. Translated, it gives CASSLFGQTYGYTF.

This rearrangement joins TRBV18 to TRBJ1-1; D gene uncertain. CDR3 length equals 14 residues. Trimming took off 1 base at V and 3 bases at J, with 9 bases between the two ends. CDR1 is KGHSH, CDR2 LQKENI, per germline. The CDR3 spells CASSPLAGHTEAFF. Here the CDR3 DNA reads TGTGCCAGCTCACCACTCGCCGGCCACACTGAAGCTTTCTTT.

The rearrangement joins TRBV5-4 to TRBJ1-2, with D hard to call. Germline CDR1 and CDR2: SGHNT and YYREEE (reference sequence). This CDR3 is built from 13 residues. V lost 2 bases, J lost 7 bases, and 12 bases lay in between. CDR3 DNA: TGTGCCAGCAGCTTTTTGGGGATTCGTGGCTACACCTTC. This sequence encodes CASSFLGIRGYTF. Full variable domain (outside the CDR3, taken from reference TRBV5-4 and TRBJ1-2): ETGVTQSPTHLIKTRGQQVTLRCSSQSGHNTVSWYQQALGQGPQFIFQYYREEENGRGNFPPRFSGLQFPNYSSELNVNALELDDSALYLCASSFLGIRGYTFGSGTRLTVV.

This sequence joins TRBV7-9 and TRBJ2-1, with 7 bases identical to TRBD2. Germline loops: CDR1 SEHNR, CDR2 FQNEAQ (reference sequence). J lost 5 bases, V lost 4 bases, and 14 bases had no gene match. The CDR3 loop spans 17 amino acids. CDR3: CASSSPEPAGTHNEQFF. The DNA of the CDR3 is TGTGCCAGCAGCTCCCCGGAGCCAGCGGGGACCCACAATGAGCAGTTCTTC.